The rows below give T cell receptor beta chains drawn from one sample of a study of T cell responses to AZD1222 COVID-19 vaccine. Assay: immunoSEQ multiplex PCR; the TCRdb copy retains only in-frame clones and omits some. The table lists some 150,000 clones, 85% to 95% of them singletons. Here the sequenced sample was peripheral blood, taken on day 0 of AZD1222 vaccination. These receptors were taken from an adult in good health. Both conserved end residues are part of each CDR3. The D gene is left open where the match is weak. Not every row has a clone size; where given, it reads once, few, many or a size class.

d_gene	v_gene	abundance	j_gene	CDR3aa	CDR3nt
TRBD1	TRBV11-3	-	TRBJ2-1	CASSPTRGSYNEQFF	TGTGCCAGCAGCCCGACCAGGGGGTCCTACAATGAGCAGTTCTTC
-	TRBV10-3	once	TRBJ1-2	CAISPRTDSNYGYTF	TGTGCCATCAGCCCACGGACAGATTCTAACTATGGCTACACCTTC
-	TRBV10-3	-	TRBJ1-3	CATGGGGNTIYF	TGTGCCACGGGGGGCGGTGGAAACACCATATATTTT
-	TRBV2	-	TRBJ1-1	CASSVDGGTEAFF	TGTGCCAGCAGCGTTGACGGGGGAACTGAAGCTTTCTTT
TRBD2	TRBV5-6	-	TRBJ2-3	CASSWRSGLAGGSDTQYF	TGTGCCAGCAGCTGGAGGTCTGGACTAGCGGGAGGTTCAGATACGCAGTATTTT
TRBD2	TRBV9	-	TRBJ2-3	CASSVWGGKTDTQYF	TGTGCCAGCAGCGTATGGGGAGGGAAAACAGATACGCAGTATTTT
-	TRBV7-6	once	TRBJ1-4	CASSFTGGLDEKLFF	TGTGCCAGCAGCTTTACCGGCGGCCTCGACGAAAAACTGTTTTTT
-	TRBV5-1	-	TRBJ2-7	CASSMGGGTEQYF	TGCGCCAGCAGCATGGGGGGTGGCACCGAGCAGTACTTC
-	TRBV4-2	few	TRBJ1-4	CASSQEWGEKLFF	TGTGCCAGCAGCCAAGAGTGGGGGGAAAAACTGTTTTTT
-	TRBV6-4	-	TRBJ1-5	CASSVEGTQPQHF	TGTGCCAGCAGTGTGGAGGGAACCCAGCCCCAGCATTTT
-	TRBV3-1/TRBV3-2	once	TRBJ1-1	CASSARSGNTEAFF	TGTGCCAGCAGCGCAAGGAGTGGGAACACTGAAGCTTTCTTT
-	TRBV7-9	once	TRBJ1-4	CASSWGQGNEKLFF	TGTGCCAGCAGCTGGGGGCAGGGAAATGAAAAACTGTTTTTT
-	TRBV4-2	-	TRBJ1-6	CASSQSGWSSYNSPLHF	TGTGCCAGCAGCCAGTCAGGGTGGAGCTCCTATAATTCACCCCTCCACTTT
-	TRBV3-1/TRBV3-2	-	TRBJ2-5	CASSHRTGQETQYF	TGTGCCAGCAGCCATAGGACGGGCCAAGAGACCCAGTACTTC
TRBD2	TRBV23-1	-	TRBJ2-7	CASSQSGLAESYEQYF	TGCGCCAGCAGTCAATCCGGACTAGCGGAGTCCTACGAGCAGTACTTC
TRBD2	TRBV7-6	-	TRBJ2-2	CASSPVGSGGPGELFF	TGTGCCAGCAGCCCCGTGGGGAGCGGGGGACCCGGGGAGCTGTTTTTT
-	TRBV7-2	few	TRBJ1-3	CASSLVGGPGNTIYF	TGTGCCAGCAGCTTAGTGGGGGGGCCGGGAAACACCATATATTTT
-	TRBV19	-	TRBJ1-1	CASSIAGPSGTEAFF	TGTGCCAGTAGTATAGCAGGTCCGTCGGGCACTGAAGCTTTCTTT
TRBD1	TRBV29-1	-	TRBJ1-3	CSVEDVMQGAGNTIYF	TGCAGCGTTGAAGATGTAATGCAGGGGGCTGGAAACACCATATATTTT
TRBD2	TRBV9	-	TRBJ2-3	CASSVEAGGVTDTQYF	TGTGCCAGCAGCGTAGAAGCGGGGGGCGTAACAGATACGCAGTATTTT
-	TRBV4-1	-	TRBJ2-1	CASSQDRPTFNEQFF	TGCGCCAGCAGCCAAGATAGGCCCACGTTCAATGAGCAGTTCTTC
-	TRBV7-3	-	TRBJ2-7	CASSFGPGRGYEQYF	TGTGCCAGCAGCTTTGGGCCGGGCAGGGGCTACGAGCAGTACTTC
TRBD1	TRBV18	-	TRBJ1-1	CASSPMGQGYTEAFF	TGTGCCAGCTCACCAATGGGACAGGGGTACACTGAAGCTTTCTTT
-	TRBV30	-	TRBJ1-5	CAWGNGNNQPQHF	TGTGCCTGGGGGAATGGGAACAATCAGCCCCAGCATTTT
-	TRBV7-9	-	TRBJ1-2	CASSNYTF	TGTGCCAGCAGCAACTACACCTTC
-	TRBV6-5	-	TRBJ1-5	CASSLTRNQPQHF	TGTGCCAGCAGTCTAACTCGCAATCAGCCCCAGCATTTT
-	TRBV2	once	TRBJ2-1	CASRDSTLHNEQFF	TGTGCCAGCAGGGACAGTACTCTTCACAATGAGCAGTTCTTC
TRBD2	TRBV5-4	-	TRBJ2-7	CASSLEGGRGTEQYF	TGTGCCAGCAGCTTGGAGGGCGGGAGGGGAACCGAGCAGTACTTC
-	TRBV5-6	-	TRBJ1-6	CASSATGHNNSPLHF	TGTGCCAGCAGCGCAACGGGACACAATAATTCACCCCTCCACTTT
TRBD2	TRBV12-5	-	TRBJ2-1	CASDQRGSYNEQFF	TGTGCTAGTGATCAGCGGGGCTCCTACAATGAGCAGTTCTTC
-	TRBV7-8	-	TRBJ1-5	CASSGLGGNQPQHF	TGTGCCAGCAGCGGCTTAGGGGGGAATCAGCCCCAGCATTTT
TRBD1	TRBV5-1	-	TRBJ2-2	CASRRGTGGTTGELFF	TGCGCCAGCAGACGTGGGACAGGGGGCACCACCGGGGAGCTGTTTTTT
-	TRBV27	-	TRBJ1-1	CASSRQQGAEAFF	TGTGCCAGCAGCCGTCAACAAGGGGCTGAAGCTTTCTTT
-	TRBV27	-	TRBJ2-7	CASSSGRLPYEQYF	TGTGCCAGCAGTTCAGGACGTCTCCCCTACGAGCAGTACTTC
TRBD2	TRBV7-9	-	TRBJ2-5	CASRPTSGSRETQYF	TGTGCCAGCAGACCGACTAGCGGGAGTCGGGAGACCCAGTACTTC
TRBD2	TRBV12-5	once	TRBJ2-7	CASGSGGNYEQYF	TGTGCTAGTGGTTCCGGGGGGAACTACGAGCAGTACTTC
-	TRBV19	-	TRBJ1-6	CASSIVRNNSPLHF	TGTGCCAGTAGTATAGTCCGGAATAATTCACCCCTCCACTTT
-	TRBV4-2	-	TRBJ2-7	CASSPGVRMSYEQYF	TGTGCCAGCAGCCCGGGAGTAAGGATGTCCTACGAGCAGTACTTC
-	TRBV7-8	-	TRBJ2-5	CASGSFQETQYF	TGTGCCAGCGGGTCTTTCCAAGAGACCCAGTACTTC
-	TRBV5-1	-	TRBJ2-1	CASSLIGDEQFF	TGCGCCAGCAGCCTCATAGGGGATGAGCAGTTCTTC
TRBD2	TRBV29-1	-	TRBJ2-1	CSVGLAAGGREQFF	TGCAGCGTTGGGTTGGCAGCGGGAGGGCGGGAGCAGTTCTTC
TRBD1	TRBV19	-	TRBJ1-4	CASSPRQGESSGKLFF	TGTGCCAGTAGCCCCCGGCAGGGGGAAAGCTCGGGAAAACTGTTTTTT
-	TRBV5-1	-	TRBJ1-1	CASSLERGRAEAFF	TGCGCCAGCAGCTTGGAGCGGGGTAGGGCTGAAGCTTTCTTT
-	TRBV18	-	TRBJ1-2	CASSPGRGVHYGYTF	TGTGCCAGCTCACCAGGGAGGGGCGTCCACTATGGCTACACCTTC
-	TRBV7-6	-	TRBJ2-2	CASSSYMGLGTGELFF	TGTGCCAGCAGCTCTTACATGGGCTTAGGGACCGGGGAGCTGTTTTTT
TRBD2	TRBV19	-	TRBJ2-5	CASKESGGAQETQYF	TGTGCCAGTAAAGAATCGGGGGGGGCCCAAGAGACCCAGTACTTC
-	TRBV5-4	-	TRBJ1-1	CASSFGQLNTEAFF	TGTGCCAGCAGCTTTGGACAGTTGAACACTGAAGCTTTCTTT
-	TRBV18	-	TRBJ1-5	CASSPTQGTQPQHF	TGTGCCAGCTCACCAACCCAGGGAACGCAGCCCCAGCATTTT
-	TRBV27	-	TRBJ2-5	CASSLERGRETQYF	TGTGCCAGCAGTTTAGAGAGGGGCAGGGAGACCCAGTACTTC
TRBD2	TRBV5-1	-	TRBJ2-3	CASRVLAGSDTQYF	TGCGCCAGCAGGGTGCTAGCGGGGTCAGATACGCAGTATTTT
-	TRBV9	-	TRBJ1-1	CASSPRGNRNTEAFF	TGTGCCAGCAGCCCCCGGGGCAATAGAAACACTGAAGCTTTCTTT
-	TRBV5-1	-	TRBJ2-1	CASSSDYAYNEQFF	TGCGCCAGCAGCTCCGATTACGCGTACAATGAGCAGTTCTTC
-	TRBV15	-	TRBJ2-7	CATSRDEGDVYEQYF	TGTGCCACCAGCAGAGATGAGGGCGACGTGTACGAGCAGTACTTC
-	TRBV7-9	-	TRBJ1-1	CASSQHPMESAFF	TGTGCCAGCAGCCAACACCCGATGGAATCAGCTTTCTTT